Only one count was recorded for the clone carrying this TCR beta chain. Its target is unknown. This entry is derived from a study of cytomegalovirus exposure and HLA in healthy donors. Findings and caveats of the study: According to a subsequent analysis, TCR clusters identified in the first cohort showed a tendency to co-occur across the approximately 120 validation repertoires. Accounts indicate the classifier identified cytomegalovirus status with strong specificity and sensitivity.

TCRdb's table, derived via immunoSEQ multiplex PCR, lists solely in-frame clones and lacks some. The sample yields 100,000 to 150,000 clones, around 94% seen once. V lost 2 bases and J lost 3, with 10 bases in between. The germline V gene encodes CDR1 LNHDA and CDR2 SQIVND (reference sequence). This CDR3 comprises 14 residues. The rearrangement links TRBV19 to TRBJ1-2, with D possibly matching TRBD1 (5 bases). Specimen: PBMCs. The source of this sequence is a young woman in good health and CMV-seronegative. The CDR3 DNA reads TGTGCCAGTAGTATATTCGCGGGGGACTATGGCTACACCTTC. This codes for CASSIFAGDYGYTF.